This is a list of T cell receptor beta chains from one sample in a study of cytomegalovirus exposure and HLA in healthy donors. Produced via immunoSEQ multiplex PCR; TCRdb's table is partial and in-frame only. The sample lists hundreds of thousands of clones, roughly 85% occurring once. The sequenced sample consisted of PBMCs. Source of these receptors: a male donor in good health and CMV-seronegative. Each CDR3 is given with its conserved first and last residue. D genes are given only for firm matches. Rows may omit the clone size; those that give it use once, few, many or a size class.

d_gene	j_gene	len	v_gene	abundance	CDR3aa	CDR3nt
TRBD1	TRBJ2-7	16	TRBV7-2	once	CASRPDEGASPAVQYF	TGTGCCAGCAGGCCGGACGAGGGGGCGTCCCCAGCGGTGCAGTACTTC
-	TRBJ1-5	14	TRBV27	-	CASSFGVSNQPQHF	TGTGCCAGCAGTTTCGGAGTTAGCAATCAGCCCCAGCATTTT
-	TRBJ1-2	13	TRBV5-8	few	CASSLPGGYGYTF	TGTGCCAGCAGCCTACCCGGGGGATATGGCTACACCTTC
TRBD2	TRBJ2-1	13	TRBV9	once	CASRGGGGVEQFF	TGTGCCAGCAGGGGTGGCGGGGGGGTTGAGCAGTTCTTC
-	TRBJ1-1	13	TRBV6-1	-	CASSDRRNTEAFF	TGTGCCAGCAGTGATCGGAGGAACACTGAAGCTTTCTTT
TRBD2	TRBJ2-1	16	TRBV28	-	CASRLISGTPGGEQFF	TGTGCCAGCAGGTTAATTAGCGGGACCCCCGGGGGTGAGCAGTTCTTC
TRBD1	TRBJ1-5	15	TRBV6-5	few	CASSKDRKSNQPQHF	TGTGCCAGCAGTAAGGACAGGAAAAGCAATCAGCCCCAGCATTTT
-	TRBJ2-7	11	TRBV6-6	-	CASSPLDEQYF	TGTGCCAGCAGTCCGTTAGACGAGCAGTACTTC
-	TRBJ2-7	13	TRBV28	-	CASSFSEGFEQYF	TGTGCCAGCAGTTTTAGCGAGGGCTTCGAGCAGTACTTC
-	TRBJ1-5	13	TRBV27	-	CASSLSRNQPQHF	TGTGCCAGCAGTTTATCGAGAAATCAGCCCCAGCATTTT
-	TRBJ1-2	14	TRBV6-1	-	CASSEYGGEYGYTF	TGTGCCAGCAGTGAATATGGGGGGGAATATGGCTACACCTTC
-	TRBJ1-1	15	TRBV18	-	CASSPKQGKNTEAFF	TGTGCCAGCTCACCTAAACAGGGCAAGAACACTGAAGCTTTCTTT
-	TRBJ1-3	11	TRBV7-9	-	CASSLAGTIYF	TGTGCCAGCAGCTTAGCCGGGACCATATATTTT
-	TRBJ2-1	13	TRBV2	-	CASSEYYYNEQFF	TGTGCCAGCAGTGAATACTACTACAATGAGCAGTTCTTC
TRBD2	TRBJ2-1	22	TRBV9	-	CASSVGSGKGLAGGSSYNEQFF	TGTGCCAGCAGCGTAGGGTCGGGAAAGGGACTAGCGGGAGGGAGCTCCTACAATGAGCAGTTCTTC
-	TRBJ1-6	15	TRBV28	once	CASSLAGPYNSPLHF	TGTGCCAGCAGTTTGGCGGGCCCATATAATTCACCCCTCCACTTT
-	TRBJ2-3	15	TRBV12-1	medium-sized	CASRKAGLSTDTQYF	TGTGCCAGCAGGAAAGCGGGGCTTAGCACAGATACGCAGTATTTT
-	TRBJ2-2	17	TRBV4-3	few	CASSQDSRLANTGELFF	TGCGCCAGCAGCCAAGATAGTAGACTCGCGAACACCGGGGAGCTGTTTTTT
-	TRBJ1-1	12	TRBV28	-	CASSLLRTEAFF	TGTGCCAGCAGTTTACTGAGGACTGAAGCTTTCTTT
-	TRBJ2-7	14	TRBV6-5	-	CASSNGTAAYEQYF	TGTGCCAGCAGTAACGGTACAGCGGCCTACGAGCAGTACTTC
-	TRBJ1-2	14	TRBV7-2	once	CASSLKGVNYGYTF	TGTGCCAGCAGCTTAAAGGGGGTTAACTATGGCTACACCTTC
TRBD1	TRBJ2-7	15	TRBV5-5	-	CASSSSNRGSGEQYF	TGTGCCAGCAGCTCCTCGAACAGGGGGTCGGGAGAGCAGTACTTC
-	TRBJ2-3	16	TRBV5-1	-	CASSFGAGGPADTQYF	TGCGCCAGCAGCTTTGGGGCAGGGGGGCCAGCAGATACGCAGTATTTT